A selection of T cell receptor beta chains follows, all from one sample in a study of T cells in tuberculosis. Data came from immunoSEQ multiplex PCR; TCRdb stores just in-frame clones and leaves some out. In the table there are 28,000 or so clones, 90% of which are singletons. Specimen: PBMCs. All receptors derive from a donor aged 10-30 years with latent tuberculosis or without tuberculosis infection. Each CDR3 is given with its conserved first and last residue. The D gene is left open where the match is weak.

j_call	d_call	v_call	cdr3_aa
TRBJ2-7	.	TRBV9	CASSVGSTLSSYEQYF
TRBJ1-5	.	TRBV5-6	CASSFRTVSTDQPQHF
TRBJ2-2	.	TRBV10-1	CASSEGRVDTGELFF
TRBJ2-5	TRBD2	TRBV7-9	CASRGSGVQETQYF
TRBJ2-1	TRBD1	TRBV27	CASSLSVLPTGAVYNEQFF
TRBJ2-3	.	TRBV6-4	CASSAVSAGTDTQYF
TRBJ1-4	TRBD1	TRBV2	CASTSPKDRGGEKLFF
TRBJ2-2	TRBD1	TRBV7-2	CASSLVGGANTGELFF
TRBJ1-3	.	TRBV28	CASVRGSGNTIYF
TRBJ1-1	.	TRBV29-1	CSVDRGIEAFF
TRBJ2-7	TRBD1	TRBV6-5	CASSYDGQGEKYF
TRBJ2-6	.	TRBV19	CASSDGAAGANVLTF
TRBJ1-6	TRBD1	TRBV2	CASSVGQDNSPLHF
TRBJ1-1	.	TRBV7-7	CASSSRRDTEAFF
TRBJ2-3	.	TRBV5-1	CASAFRVSTDTQYF
TRBJ1-2	.	TRBV27	CASSPRGFGYGYTF
TRBJ1-2	.	TRBV21-1	CASSKRGQGDYGYTF